A single sample gave rise to the 21 T cell receptor beta chains below, sequenced in a study of T cells in Graves' hyperthyroidism and ophthalmopathy. TCR beta CDR3 region amplification was performed from RNA transcripts. The TCR CDR3 first-round RT-PCR relied on the HTBI primer set. TCRdb analysed the multiplex PCR reads with MiXCR anew, one entry per CDR3 protein. The sample lists around 350,000 distinct CDR3 sequences, about 16% seen once, with approximately 19% in the top ten. Sequencing used blood. The origin of the receptors is a woman aged 55-70 years with Graves' ophthalmopathy.

This clonotype was seen many times. V gene TRBV9 combines with J gene TRBJ2-1, with 7 nucleotides matching TRBD2. With 9 bases clipped from V and 4 bases from J, the junction kept 7 bases outside the gene matches. The CDR3 runs to 13 residues. The V gene's germline CDR1 is SGDLS and CDR2 YYNGEE. CDR3 sequence reads: CANGGGPYNEQFF. The CDR3 nucleotides read TGTGCCAACGGGGGAGGGCCATACAATGAGCAGTTCTTC.

This clonotype was counted ten times or more. The chain carries TRBV14 and TRBJ2-1; D ambiguous. Between the trimmed V and J ends, which lost 0 bases and 9 bases, there was a span of 9 bases. Germline values: CDR1 SGHDN, CDR2 FVKESK. The CDR3 length is 13 residues. The CDR3 region has the DNA TGTGCCAGCAGCCAAGACCAGAAGGGTGAGCAGTTCTTC. As protein: CASSQDQKGEQFF.

At least ten counts were recorded for this clonotype. The chain recombines TRBV28 with TRBJ1-1; 9 nucleotides agree with TRBD1. This CDR3 contains 15 residues. J gave up 3 bases and V 3 bases, and 5 bases lay outside the gene matches. From germline, CDR1 is MDHEN and CDR2 SYDVKM. The CDR3 region is CASSFEGQGHTEAFF. The CDR3 DNA follows: TGTGCCAGCAGTTTTGAGGGACAGGGCCACACTGAAGCTTTCTTT.

This clonotype was found many times. The gene calls are TRBV6-1 and TRBJ2-1; possibly TRBD1 for D (6 bases). V was shortened by 6 bases and J by 3 bases, with 15 bases between the two germline ends. Germline-derived CDR1 and CDR2 are MNHNS and SASEGT. This CDR3 comprises 15 residues. The CDR3 is CASRVGAPGYNEQFF. Here the CDR3 DNA reads TGTGCCAGCAGGGTGGGGGCGCCAGGCTACAATGAGCAGTTCTTC.

Only a few counts were recorded for this clonotype. J is TRBJ2-3 and V is TRBV7-3, with D perhaps matching TRBD1 (5 bases). Trimming removed 2 bases at V and 1 base at J, with 10 bases between. Germline V gene sequence: CDR1 SGHTA, CDR2 FQGTGA. The CDR3 length is 15 residues. The DNA for the CDR3 is TGTGCCAGCAGCTTAGGGGCAGTCCGCACAGATACGCAGTATTTT. This gives the protein CASSLGAVRTDTQYF.

This clonotype showed up many times. The chain's CDR3 is CATGLGTSGRSSYNEQFF. Written as DNA, the CDR3 is TGTGCCACCGGGCTAGGGACTAGCGGGCGGAGCTCCTACAATGAGCAGTTCTTC. The V call is TRBV15, the J call TRBJ2-1, with TRBD2 identical over 12 bases. Germline values: CDR1 LNHNV, CDR2 YYDKDF (reference sequence). The V and J ends lost 8 bases and 0 bases, in that order; junction bases with no gene match: 11. CDR3 length equals 18 residues.

This chain uses TRBV12-3 or TRBV12-4 with TRBJ2-7, with TRBD2 matching over 11 bases. V shed 10 bases, J shed 3 bases, and the junction held 5 bases outside the gene matches. This CDR3 has 13 amino acids. CDR3 amino acids: CANGTSGSYEQYF. For the CDR3, the DNA is TGTGCCAACGGTACTAGCGGGAGCTACGAGCAGTACTTC.

The chain uses TRBV10-3 and TRBJ2-3; 14 bases match TRBD2. The germline V gene has CDR1 ENHRY and CDR2 SYGVKD. The CDR3 loop spans 17 amino acids. V was pared by 0 bases and J by 1 base, with 0 bases of the junction left unmatched. The CDR3 is CAISESGLAGGTDTQYF. CDR3 bases: TGTGCCATCAGTGAGTCGGGACTAGCGGGAGGCACAGATACGCAGTATTTT.

This clonotype turned up a few times. This chain uses TRBV30 with TRBJ2-4; the D gene is possibly TRBD2 (5 bases). The CDR3 runs 12 residues. Trimming shortened V by 2 bases and J by 6 bases, and 8 bases separated the two germline ends. Germline V gives CDR1 GTSNPN, CDR2 SVGIG (reference sequence). CDR3 in DNA: TGTGCCTGGAGTACCGGAGGAAACATTCAGTACTTC. Translated, it gives CAWSTGGNIQYF.

This clonotype was seen at least ten times. The chain combines TRBV11-2 with TRBJ1-2; 10 nucleotides line up with TRBD1. The CDR3 sequence is 14 residues long. The ends lost 5 bases at V and 4 bases at J; junction bases unmatched: 4. Germline assignment: CDR1 SGHAT and CDR2 FQNNGV. The CDR3 nucleotides read TGTGCCAGCAGCAGACAGGGGGCGGGCTATGGCTACACCTTC. Protein sequence: CASSRQGAGYGYTF.

This clonotype was recorded once. CDR3 in DNA: TGTGCCACCAGTGATTTGGCCGACAGTGACAATGAGCAGTTCTTC. Its translation is CATSDLADSDNEQFF. J is TRBJ2-1 and V is TRBV24-1, with a possible D match to TRBD1 (5 bases). Trimming stripped 0 bases from V and 5 bases from J, with 10 bases between. Germline loops: CDR1 KGHDR, CDR2 SFDVKD. The CDR3 has 15 residues.

On this clonotype: Possible read error: a much larger clone is one base away. The chain has TRBV2 and TRBJ2-4; perhaps TRBD2 as D (6 bases). The CDR3 has 16 residues. Germline values: CDR1 SNHLY, CDR2 FYNNEI. In DNA form, the CDR3 reads TGTGCCAGCAGCGTCAGGGTCGTACTAGCCAAAAACATTCGGTACTTC. It codes for CASSVRVVLAKNIRYF.

This clonotype was detected only a few times. The V gene is TRBV28, the J gene TRBJ2-1; no reliable D call. There are 11 residues in the CDR3. The germline CDR1 and CDR2 sequences are MDHEN and SYDVKM. With 5 bases removed from V and 7 bases from J, the gap between germline ends came to 6 bases. CDR3 sequence reads: CASSIGNEQFF. CDR3 DNA: TGTGCCAGCAGTATAGGGAATGAGCAGTTCTTC.

The CDR3 sequence is CSARDQGSPYEQYF. As DNA, the CDR3 is TGCAGTGCTAGAGATCAGGGGTCCCCCTACGAGCAGTACTTC. This sequence joins TRBV20-1 and TRBJ2-7; a possible D gene is TRBD1 (6 bases). The CDR3 loop spans 14 amino acids. CDR1 is DFQATT, CDR2 SNEGSKA, per germline (reference sequence). V shed 0 bases and J shed 2 bases, with 11 bases lying between them.

This clonotype was seen a few times. The chain combines TRBV20-1 with TRBJ2-1; TRBD2 matches at 10 bases. The germline gives CDR1 DFQATT, CDR2 SNEGSKA (reference sequence). V gave up 4 bases and J gave up 10 bases; unmatched junction bases: 10. The length of the CDR3 is 14 residues. The CDR3 is CSAISAGGLGEQFF. The CDR3 region has the DNA TGCAGTGCTATTTCAGCGGGAGGGTTGGGGGAGCAGTTCTTC.

In this sample, this clonotype turned up many times. The CDR3 sequence is CASSYGGGASYYEQYF. CDR3 coding DNA: TGTGCCAGCAGTTATGGAGGAGGGGCGTCCTACTACGAGCAGTACTTC. The chain recombines TRBV6-5 with TRBJ2-7, with D maybe TRBD2 (6 bases). V lost 3 bases, J lost 3 bases, and 18 bases lay in between. The germline gives CDR1 MNHEY, CDR2 SVGAGI. CDR3 length equals 16 residues.

This clonotype occurred many times. This chain connects TRBV3-1 to TRBJ1-5; D is perhaps TRBD1 (5 bases). The germline CDR1 and CDR2 sequences are LGHDT and YNNKEL (reference sequence). This CDR3 has 13 residues. Deletions cut 1 base from V and 7 bases from J, with 8 bases between. The CDR3 spells CASSQVGVQPQHF. The CDR3, as DNA: TGTGCCAGCAGCCAAGTGGGGGTCCAGCCCCAGCATTTT.

On this clonotype itself: The germline gene is not matched at one end of the junction; a read error may be the cause. The chain is built from TRBV7-3 and TRBJ2-5; 7 bases map to TRBD1. The CDR3 extends over 15 amino acids. Germline-derived CDR1 and CDR2 are SGHTA and FQGTGA. The CDR3 region is CASSLTGTAQETQYF. CDR3 bases: TGTGCCAGCAGCCTAACCGGGACAGCCCAAGAGACCCAGTACTTC.

This rearrangement joins TRBV5-4 to TRBJ2-3, with 14 bases fitting TRBD2. CDR1 is SGHNT, CDR2 YYREEE, per germline (reference sequence). The CDR3 is 19 amino acids. V shed 4 bases, J shed 1 base, and the junction held 11 bases outside the gene matches. CDR3 protein: CASSVGTSGSLRGTDTQYF. CDR3 bases: TGTGCCAGCAGCGTCGGGACTAGCGGGAGTCTGAGGGGCACAGATACGCAGTATTTT.

V is TRBV2 and J is TRBJ1-1; D perhaps matches TRBD1 (6 bases). The CDR3 is 14 amino acids. Germline V lookup: CDR1 SNHLY, CDR2 FYNNEI. Trimming cost V 4 bases and J 4 bases, with 13 bases left between them. The CDR3 protein is CASSAGTGITEAFF. The DNA for the CDR3 is TGTGCCAGCAGTGCCGGAACAGGGATCACTGAAGCTTTCTTT. Full variable domain (remainder filled in from reference TRBV2 and TRBJ1-1): EPEVTQTPSHQVTQMGQEVILRCVPISNHLYFYWYRQILGQKVEFLVSFYNNEISEKSEIFDDQFSVERPDGSNFTLKIRSTKLEDSAMYFCASSAGTGITEAFFGQGTRLTVV.

The chain uses TRBV12-3 or TRBV12-4 and TRBJ1-1; tentative D call: TRBD1 (6 bases). Trimming stripped 3 bases from V and 5 bases from J, with 16 bases between. The CDR3 is made up of 15 amino acids. The CDR3 nucleotides are TGTGCCAGCAGTTTCCCCCGGGGGGCTAAAACTGAAGCTTTCTTT. Translating gives CASSFPRGAKTEAFF.